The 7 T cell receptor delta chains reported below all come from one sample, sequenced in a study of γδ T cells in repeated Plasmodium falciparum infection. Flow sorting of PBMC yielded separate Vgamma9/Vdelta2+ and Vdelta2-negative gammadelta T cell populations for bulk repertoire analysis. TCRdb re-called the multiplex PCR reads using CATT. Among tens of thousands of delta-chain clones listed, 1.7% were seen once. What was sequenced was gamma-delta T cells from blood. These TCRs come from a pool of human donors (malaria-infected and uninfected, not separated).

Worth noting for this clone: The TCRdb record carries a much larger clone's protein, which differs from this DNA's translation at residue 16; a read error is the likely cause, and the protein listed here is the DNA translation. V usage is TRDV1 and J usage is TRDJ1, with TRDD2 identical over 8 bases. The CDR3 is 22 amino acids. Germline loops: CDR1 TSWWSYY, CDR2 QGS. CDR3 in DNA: TGTGCTCTTGGGGAAACCCAAATTACTTCCTACGCGGGGGACACCCCCACCGCTAAACTCATCTTT. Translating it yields CALGETQITSYAGDTPTAKLIF.

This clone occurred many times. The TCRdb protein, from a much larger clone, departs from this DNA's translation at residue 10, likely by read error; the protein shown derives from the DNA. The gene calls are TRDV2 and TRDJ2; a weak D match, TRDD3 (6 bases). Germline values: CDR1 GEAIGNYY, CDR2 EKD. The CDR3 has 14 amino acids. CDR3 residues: CACDTITGTEQLFF. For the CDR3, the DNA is TGTGCCTGTGACACCATTACTGGGACAGAACAACTCTTCTTT.

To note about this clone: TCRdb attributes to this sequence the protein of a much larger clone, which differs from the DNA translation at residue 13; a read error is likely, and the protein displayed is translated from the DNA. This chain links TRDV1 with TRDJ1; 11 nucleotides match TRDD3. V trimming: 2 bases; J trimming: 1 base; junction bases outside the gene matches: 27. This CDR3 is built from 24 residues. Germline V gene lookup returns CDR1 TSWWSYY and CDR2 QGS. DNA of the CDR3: TGTGCTCTTGGGGAATCTTTACGTCCTTGGTCTCGTCGGCTCTGGGGGATACCCACCGATAAACTCATCTTT. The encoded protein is CALGESLRPWSRRLWGIPTDKLIF.

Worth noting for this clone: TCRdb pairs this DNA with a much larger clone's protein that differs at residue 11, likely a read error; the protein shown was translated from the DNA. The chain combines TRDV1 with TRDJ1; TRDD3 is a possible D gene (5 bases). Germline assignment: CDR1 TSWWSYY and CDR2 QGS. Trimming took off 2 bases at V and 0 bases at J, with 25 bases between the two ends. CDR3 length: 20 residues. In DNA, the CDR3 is TGTGCTCTTGGGGAAAACCGGCTCTACCACCGGGGACTCCACACCGATAAACTCATCTTT. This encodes CALGENRLYHRGLHTDKLIF.

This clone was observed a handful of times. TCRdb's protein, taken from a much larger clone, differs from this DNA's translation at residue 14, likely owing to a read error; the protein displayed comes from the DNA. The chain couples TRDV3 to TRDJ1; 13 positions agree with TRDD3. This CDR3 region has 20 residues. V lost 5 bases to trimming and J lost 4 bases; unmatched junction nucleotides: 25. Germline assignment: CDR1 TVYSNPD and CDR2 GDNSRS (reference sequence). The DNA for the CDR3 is TGTGCCCGGGTGAGTCCTACCGTATACTGGGGGATACGCCCCATCGATAAACTCATCTTT. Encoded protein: CARVSPTVYWGIRPIDKLIF. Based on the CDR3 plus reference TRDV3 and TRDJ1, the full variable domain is CDKVTQSSPDQTVASGSEVVLLCTYDTVYSNPDLFWYRIRPDYSFQFVFYGDNSRSEGADFTQGRFSVKHILTQKAFHLVISPVRTEDSATYYCARVSPTVYWGIRPIDKLIFGKGTRVTVEP.

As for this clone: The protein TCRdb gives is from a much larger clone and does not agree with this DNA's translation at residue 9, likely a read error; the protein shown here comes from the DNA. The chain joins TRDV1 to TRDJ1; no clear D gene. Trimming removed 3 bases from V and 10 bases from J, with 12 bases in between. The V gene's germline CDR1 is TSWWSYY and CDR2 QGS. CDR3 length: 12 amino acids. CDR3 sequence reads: CALGDGPYRLIF. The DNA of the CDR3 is TGTGCTCTTGGGGATGGGCCTTATAGACTCATCTTT.

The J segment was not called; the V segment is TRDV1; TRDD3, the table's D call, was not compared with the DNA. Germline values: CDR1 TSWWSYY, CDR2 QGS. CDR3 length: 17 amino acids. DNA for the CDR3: TGTGCTCTTGGGGAAGGATCAGTTTGGGGGTACACCGATAAACTCACCTTT. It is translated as CALGEGSVWGYTDKLTF.